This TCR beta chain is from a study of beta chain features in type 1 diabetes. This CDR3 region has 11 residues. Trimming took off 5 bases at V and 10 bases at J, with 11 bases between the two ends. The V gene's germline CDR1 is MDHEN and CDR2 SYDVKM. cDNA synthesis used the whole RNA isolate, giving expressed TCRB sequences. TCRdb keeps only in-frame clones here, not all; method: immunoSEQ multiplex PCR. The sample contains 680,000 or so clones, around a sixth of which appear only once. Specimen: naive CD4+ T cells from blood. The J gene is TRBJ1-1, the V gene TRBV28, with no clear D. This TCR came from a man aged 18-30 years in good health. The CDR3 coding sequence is TGTGCCAGCAGTCGCCGACGAATAGCTTTCTTT. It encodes CASSRRRIAFF.